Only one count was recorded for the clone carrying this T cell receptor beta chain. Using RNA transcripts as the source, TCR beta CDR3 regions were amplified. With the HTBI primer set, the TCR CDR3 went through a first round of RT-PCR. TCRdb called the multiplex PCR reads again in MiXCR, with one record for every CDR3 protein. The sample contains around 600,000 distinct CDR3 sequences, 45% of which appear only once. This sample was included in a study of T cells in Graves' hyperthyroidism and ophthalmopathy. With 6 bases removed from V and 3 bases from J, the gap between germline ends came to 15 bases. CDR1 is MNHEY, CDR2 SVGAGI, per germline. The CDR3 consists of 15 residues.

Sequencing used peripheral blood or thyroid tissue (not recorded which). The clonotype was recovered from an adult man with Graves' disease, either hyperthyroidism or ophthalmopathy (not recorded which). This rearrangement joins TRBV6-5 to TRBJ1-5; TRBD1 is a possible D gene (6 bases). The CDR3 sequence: CASSDPTGINQPQHF. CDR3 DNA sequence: TGTGCCAGCAGCGACCCGACAGGAATCAATCAGCCCCAGCATTTT.